This T cell receptor beta chain is drawn from a study of identical twins. The study's findings and limits: The study found weaker excess twin sharing in beta out-of-frame sequences. Conclusions leaned on cross-sectional statistical analysis and did not track the same donors over time.

This clonotype was recorded many times. Its antigen is unknown. Germline loops: CDR1 KGHDR, CDR2 SFDVKD. V was clipped by 9 bases and J by 4 bases, with 14 bases between them. This CDR3 has 14 amino acids. Template switching added a universal primer binding site, and final cDNA carried unique molecular identifiers. TCRdb re-analysed the 5' RACE reads in MiXCR, keeping a single row per CDR3 protein. The table records approximately 600,000 distinct CDR3 sequences, 7% to 7.5% of them present only once. The data were also submitted as part of a second study, on yellow fever vaccine responses in identical twins. As reported in that work: The T cell response to vaccination in identical twins was reportedly partly convergent and partly personalized.

This chain joins TRBV24-1 and TRBJ2-2; maybe TRBD1 (6 bases). The source of this sequence is a woman aged 18-29 years in good health. Material: PBMCs. The CDR3: CATQKTGATGELFF. The CDR3 bases are TGTGCCACCCAAAAGACAGGAGCCACCGGGGAGCTGTTTTTT.